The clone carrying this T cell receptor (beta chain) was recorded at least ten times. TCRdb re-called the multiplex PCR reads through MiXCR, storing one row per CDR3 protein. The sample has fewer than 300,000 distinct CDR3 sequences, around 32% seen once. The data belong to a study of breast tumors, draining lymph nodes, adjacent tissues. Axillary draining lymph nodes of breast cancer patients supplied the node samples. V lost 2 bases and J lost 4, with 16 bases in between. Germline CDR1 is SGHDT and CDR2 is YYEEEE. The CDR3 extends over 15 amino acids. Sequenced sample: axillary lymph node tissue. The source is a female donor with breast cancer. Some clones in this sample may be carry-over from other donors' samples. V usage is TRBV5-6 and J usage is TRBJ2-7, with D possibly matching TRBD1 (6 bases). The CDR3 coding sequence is TGTGCCAGCAGCTTTTGGGCAGGGGCTTCTTACGAGCAGTACTTC. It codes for CASSFWAGASYEQYF.